This T cell receptor (beta chain) originates from a study of T cell responses to AZD1222 COVID-19 vaccine. Concerning this clone itself: Its target is not known.

Measured with immunoSEQ multiplex PCR; TCRdb has only the in-frame clones, and not every one. The profile covers over 150,000 clones, with just under 95% appearing a single time and approximately 0.98% taken by the ten largest. Findings and caveats of the study: When two AZD1222 doses had been given, Spike-specific TCR breadth and depth rose. Most donors were white British and more were female, and clonal diversity was possibly underestimated. Reports indicate that nearly half of spike-specific TCRs are directed at unmutated variant regions. Regions 160-218 and 743-854 held dominance among vaccine-associated CD4 TCRs, which spanned spike.

Germline assignment: CDR1 SGHVS and CDR2 FQNEAQ. The CDR3 loop spans 14 amino acids. V lost 5 bases and J lost 8, with 18 bases in between. The V and J genes are TRBV7-8 and TRBJ1-2; D gene uncertain. This clonotype was sampled from an adult who received the MenACWY meningococcal vaccine as a control. Here the sequenced sample was peripheral blood, taken 28 days after the second dose of the MenACWY control vaccine. The CDR3 loop reads CASSTGMTYGGYTF. The DNA for the CDR3 is TGTGCCAGCAGCACGGGGATGACCTATGGAGGCTACACCTTC.